These 4 T cell receptor beta chains were all obtained from the same sample, sequenced in a study of blood T cell repertoires in COVID-19. Assay: immunoSEQ multiplex PCR; the TCRdb copy retains only in-frame clones and omits some. The data hold approximately 230,000 clones, with 88% observed a single time. Sequencing input: peripheral blood. These TCRs come from a man at least 80 years old with acute or convalescent COVID-19.

V is TRBV19 and J is TRBJ1-5; D gene ambiguous. The germline V and J ends were trimmed by 8 bases and 4 bases, with 9 bases remaining between them. The CDR3 sequence is 12 residues long. Germline CDR1 reads LNHDA; CDR2 reads SQIVND (reference sequence). The CDR3 region is CASQLGNQPQHF. Written as DNA, the CDR3 is TGTGCCAGTCAGCTCGGGAATCAGCCCCAGCATTTT.

The chain combines TRBV19 with TRBJ1-2; TRBD1 agrees at 8 bases. The V gene's germline CDR1 is LNHDA and CDR2 SQIVND (reference sequence). The junction had 6 bases not matched to a gene; V was cut back by 3 bases and J by 6 bases. The CDR3 covers 14 residues. CDR3 protein: CASSIMQQGDGYTF. DNA of the CDR3: TGTGCCAGTAGTATCATGCAACAGGGGGATGGCTACACCTTC. The full variable domain, in which reference TRBV19 and TRBJ1-2 provide the parts outside the CDR3, is DGGITQSPKYLFRKEGQNVTLSCEQNLNHDAMYWYRQDPGQGLRLIYYSQIVNDFQKGDIAEGYSVSREKKESFPLTVTSAQKNPTAFYLCASSIMQQGDGYTFGSGTRLTVV.

This chain links TRBV5-5 with TRBJ2-1, with 8 bases that match TRBD1. The CDR3 has 14 amino acids. Germline CDR1 is SGHKS and CDR2 is YYEKEE (reference sequence). The junction had 8 bases not matched to a gene; V was cut back by 3 bases and J by 9 bases. CDR3 nucleotides: TGTGCCAGCAGCTCTCGGACAGGGTTGGGTGAGCAGTTCTTC. This translates into CASSSRTGLGEQFF.

This chain joins TRBV11-3 and TRBJ2-1; D is ambiguous. The CDR3 totals 14 residues. The V gene lost 1 base and the J gene lost 8 bases, with 12 bases spanning the gap. CDR1 and CDR2 (germline): SGHNT, YENEEA. The CDR3 DNA sequence: TGTGCCAGCAGCTTAGCACAGTCCACCCATGAGCAGTTCTTC. This encodes CASSLAQSTHEQFF. The variable domain in full, with the rest retrieved from reference TRBV11-3 and TRBJ2-1, is EAGVVQSPRYKIIEKKQPVAFWCNPISGHNTLYWYLQNLGQGPELLIRYENEEAVDDSQLPKDRFSAERLKGVDSTLKIQPAELGDSAVYLCASSLAQSTHEQFFGPGTRLTVL.